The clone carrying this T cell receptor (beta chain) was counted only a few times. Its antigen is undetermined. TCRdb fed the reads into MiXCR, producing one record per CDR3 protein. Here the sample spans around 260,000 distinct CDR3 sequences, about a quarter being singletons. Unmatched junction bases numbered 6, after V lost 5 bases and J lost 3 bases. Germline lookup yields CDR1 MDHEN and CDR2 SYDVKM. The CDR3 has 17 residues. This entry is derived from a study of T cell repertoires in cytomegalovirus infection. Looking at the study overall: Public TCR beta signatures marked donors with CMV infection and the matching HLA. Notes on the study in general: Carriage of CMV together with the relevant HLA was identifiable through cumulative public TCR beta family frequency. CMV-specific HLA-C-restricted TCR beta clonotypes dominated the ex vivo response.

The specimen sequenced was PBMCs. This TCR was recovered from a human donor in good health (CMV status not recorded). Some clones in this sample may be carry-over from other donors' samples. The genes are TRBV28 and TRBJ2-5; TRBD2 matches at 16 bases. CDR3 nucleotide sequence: TGTGCCAGCAGTGTTCCGGGACTAGCGGGAGGGGAAGAGACCCAGTACTTC. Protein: CASSVPGLAGGEETQYF.